These 21 T cell receptor beta chains came from one sample sequenced in a study of monozygotic twins with inflammatory bowel disease. For each CDR3 protein, TCRdb gives one entry from its re-call of the 5' RACE reads, without DNA. Its clone listing holds approximately 400,000 distinct CDR3 sequences. Sequences were obtained from blood. The receptor set was obtained from a human donor with ulcerative colitis or Crohn's disease, or a healthy co-twin of an affected twin (not recorded which).

CDR3 amino acids: CASSLHSEQYF. The chain recombines TRBV7-2 with TRBJ2-7. Germline CDR1 is SGHTA and CDR2 is FQGNSA. There are 11 residues in the CDR3.

The chain has TRBV20-1 and TRBJ1-2; no DNA is available, so the TRBD1 call from TCRdb remains unchecked. The CDR3 sequence is 13 residues long. Germline V lookup: CDR1 DFQATT, CDR2 SNEGSKA (reference sequence). Here the CDR3 reads CSAQTGHSYGYTF.

The gene calls are TRBV7-2 and TRBJ2-1. CDR1 and CDR2 (germline): SGHTA, FQGNSA. The CDR3 is made up of 13 amino acids. CDR3: CASSLGTNNEQFF.

The gene calls are TRBV29-1 and TRBJ2-5; TCRdb proposes TRBD1, but this gene call is untestable without DNA. CDR1 and CDR2 from the germline V gene are SQVTM and ANQGSEA. The CDR3 extends over 13 amino acids. CDR3 amino acids: CSVEVGAQETQYF.

The chain uses TRBV7-2 and TRBJ1-2; TCRdb reports TRBD1, a call that lacks DNA to check it against. The germline V gene encodes CDR1 SGHTA and CDR2 FQGNSA. The CDR3 runs to 13 residues. Here the CDR3 reads CASRPTGNYGYTF. Using reference TRBV7-2 and TRBJ1-2 for the parts outside the CDR3, the full variable domain is GAGVSQSPSNKVTEKGKDVELRCDPISGHTALYWYRQSLGQGLEFLIYFQGNSAPDKSGLPSDRFSAERTGGSVSTLTIQRTQQEDSAVYLCASRPTGNYGYTFGSGTRLTVV.

The V gene is TRBV5-1, the J gene TRBJ1-1; TCRdb designates TRBD1, a call that cannot be tested without DNA. From germline, CDR1 is SGHRS and CDR2 YFSETQ. The CDR3 length is 13 residues. The CDR3: CASSVTNREEAFF.

The V gene is TRBV4-3, the J gene TRBJ1-2. This CDR3 spans 16 amino acids. The germline gives CDR1 LGHNA, CDR2 YSLEER. CDR3 loop: CASSQEISWRHYGYTF.

The chain joins TRBV6-5 to TRBJ2-3; TCRdb proposes TRBD1, but this gene call is untestable without DNA. Germline V gene sequence: CDR1 MNHEY, CDR2 SVGAGI. CDR3 length equals 19 residues. CDR3 in amino acids: CASSYSTPGPGPGADTQYF.

V usage is TRBV15 and J usage is TRBJ1-1. CDR1 is LNHNV and CDR2 is YYDKDF in the germline V gene (reference sequence). This CDR3 spans 16 amino acids. The CDR3 loop is CATSRVRGQGNTEAFF.

The genes are TRBV11-2 and TRBJ1-1; checking the TCRdb D call of TRBD1 is not possible without DNA. The CDR3 is 15 amino acids. CDR1 SGHAT and CDR2 FQNNGV come from the germline V gene. The CDR3 loop reads CASSLVGTGGSEAFF.

The chain has TRBV20-1 and TRBJ2-1; lacking DNA, the TRBD2 call made by TCRdb goes unchecked. This CDR3 has 14 residues. Germline V lookup: CDR1 DFQATT, CDR2 SNEGSKA (reference sequence). CDR3: CSAIGGSGYNEQFF.

CDR3 in amino acids: CASSNFGLAGISANTGELFF. This chain uses TRBV4-1 with TRBJ2-2; as DNA is missing, the TRBD2 call by TCRdb cannot be tested. The CDR3 length is 20 residues. Germline-derived CDR1 and CDR2 are MGHRA and YSYEKL.

The chain employs TRBV20-1 and TRBJ2-1; there is no DNA to check the TCRdb D call of TRBD2. The CDR3 consists of 14 residues. CDR1 is DFQATT and CDR2 is SNEGSKA in the germline V gene (reference sequence). The CDR3 spells CSARAGLKSNEQFF.

The chain links TRBV3-1 to TRBJ2-1; TCRdb's D call of TRBD2 is untestable without DNA. CDR1 LGHDT and CDR2 YNNKEL come from the germline V gene (reference sequence). This CDR3 contains 12 residues. CDR3 amino acids: CASSQEGGGAIF.

The chain is built from TRBV6-2 or TRBV6-3 and TRBJ1-2; TCRdb gives TRBD1 as the D gene, but with no DNA this cannot be confirmed. The V gene's germline CDR1 is MNHEY and CDR2 SVGEGT. The CDR3 loop spans 14 amino acids. CDR3 sequence: CASSYWDVNYGYTF.

This chain connects TRBV4-1 to TRBJ1-2; lacking DNA, the TRBD1 call made by TCRdb goes unchecked. The CDR3 runs to 17 residues. Germline loops: CDR1 MGHRA, CDR2 YSYEKL. CDR3 loop: CASSHQGTGTANYGYTF.

J is TRBJ1-5 and V is TRBV7-2. Germline loops: CDR1 SGHTA, CDR2 FQGNSA. The CDR3 has 14 residues. The CDR3 reads CASSRLGNNQPQHF.

J is TRBJ1-1 and V is TRBV6-4. CDR3 length equals 13 residues. From germline, CDR1 is MRHNA and CDR2 SNTAGT. CDR3 protein: CASSDSGHTEAFF.

This chain joins TRBV6-2 or TRBV6-3 and TRBJ2-3; lacking DNA, the TRBD1 call made by TCRdb goes unchecked. The CDR3 consists of 19 residues. The germline V gene encodes CDR1 MNHEY and CDR2 SVGEGT. The CDR3 loop reads CASSPHGAASFFSTDTQYF.

The CDR3 sequence: CASSPGQAVNQPQHF. The chain combines TRBV11-2 with TRBJ1-5; TCRdb's D gene call, TRBD1, goes unchecked for lack of DNA. Germline V gene sequence: CDR1 SGHAT, CDR2 FQNNGV. This CDR3 has 15 residues.

J is TRBJ2-1 and V is TRBV12-3 or TRBV12-4; TCRdb names TRBD1, which stays unverified in the absence of DNA. The CDR3 has 16 amino acids. The CDR3 is CASSDTMTGEYNEQFF.